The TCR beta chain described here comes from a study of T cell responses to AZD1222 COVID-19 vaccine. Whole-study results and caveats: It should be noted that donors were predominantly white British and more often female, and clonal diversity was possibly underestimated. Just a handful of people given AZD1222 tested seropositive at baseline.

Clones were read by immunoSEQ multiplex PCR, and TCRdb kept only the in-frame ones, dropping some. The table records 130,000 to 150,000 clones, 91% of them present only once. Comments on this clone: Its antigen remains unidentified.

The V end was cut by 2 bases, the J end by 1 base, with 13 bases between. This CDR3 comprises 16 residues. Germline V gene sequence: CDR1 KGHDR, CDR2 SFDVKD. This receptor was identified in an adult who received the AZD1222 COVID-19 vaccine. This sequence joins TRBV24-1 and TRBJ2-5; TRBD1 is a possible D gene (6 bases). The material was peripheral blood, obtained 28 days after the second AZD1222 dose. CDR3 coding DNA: TGTGCCACCAGTGATTCTACAGGGAGTCCCCAAGAGACCCAGTACTTC. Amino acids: CATSDSTGSPQETQYF.